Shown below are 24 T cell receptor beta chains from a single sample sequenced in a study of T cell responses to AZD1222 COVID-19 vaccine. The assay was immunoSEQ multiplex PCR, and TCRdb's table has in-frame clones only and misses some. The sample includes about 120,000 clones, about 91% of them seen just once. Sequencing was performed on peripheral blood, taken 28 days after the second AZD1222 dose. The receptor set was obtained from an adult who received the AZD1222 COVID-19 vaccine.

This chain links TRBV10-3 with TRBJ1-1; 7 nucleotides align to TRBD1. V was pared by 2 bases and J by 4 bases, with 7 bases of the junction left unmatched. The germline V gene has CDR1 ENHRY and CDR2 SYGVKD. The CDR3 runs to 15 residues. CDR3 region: CAISELTGMGTEAFF. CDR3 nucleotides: TGTGCCATCAGTGAGCTGACAGGGATGGGCACTGAAGCTTTCTTT.

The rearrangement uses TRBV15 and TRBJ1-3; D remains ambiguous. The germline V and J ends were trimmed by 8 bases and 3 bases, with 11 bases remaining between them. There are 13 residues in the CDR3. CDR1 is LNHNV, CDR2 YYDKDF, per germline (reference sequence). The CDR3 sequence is CATLETVGNTIYF. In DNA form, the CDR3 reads TGTGCCACCTTGGAAACAGTTGGAAACACCATATATTTT.

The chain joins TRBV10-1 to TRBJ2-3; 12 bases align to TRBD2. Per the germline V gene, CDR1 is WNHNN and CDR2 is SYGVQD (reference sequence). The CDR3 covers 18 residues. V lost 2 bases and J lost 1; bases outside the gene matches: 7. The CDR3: CASSEIASGGARTDTQYF. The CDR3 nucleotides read TGCGCCAGCAGTGAGATTGCTAGCGGGGGGGCCCGCACAGATACGCAGTATTTT.

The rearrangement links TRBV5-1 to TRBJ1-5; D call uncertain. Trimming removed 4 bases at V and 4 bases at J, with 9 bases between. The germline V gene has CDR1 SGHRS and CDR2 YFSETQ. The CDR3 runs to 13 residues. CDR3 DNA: TGCGCCAGCAGCCCGGAAGGGAATCAGCCCCAGCATTTT. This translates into CASSPEGNQPQHF.

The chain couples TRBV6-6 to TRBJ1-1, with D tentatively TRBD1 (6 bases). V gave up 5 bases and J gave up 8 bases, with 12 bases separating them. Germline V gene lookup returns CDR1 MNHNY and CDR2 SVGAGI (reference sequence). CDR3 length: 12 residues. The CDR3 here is CASSVGGIEAFF. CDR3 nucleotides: TGTGCCAGCAGTGTAGGGGGTATCGAAGCTTTCTTT.

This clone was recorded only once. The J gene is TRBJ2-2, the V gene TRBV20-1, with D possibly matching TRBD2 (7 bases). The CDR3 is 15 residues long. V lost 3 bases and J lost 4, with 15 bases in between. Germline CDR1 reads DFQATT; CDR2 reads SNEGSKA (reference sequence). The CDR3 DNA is TGCAGTGCTAGTAGGGGCGGGGGCCTCACCGGGGAGCTGTTTTTT. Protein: CSASRGGGLTGELFF.

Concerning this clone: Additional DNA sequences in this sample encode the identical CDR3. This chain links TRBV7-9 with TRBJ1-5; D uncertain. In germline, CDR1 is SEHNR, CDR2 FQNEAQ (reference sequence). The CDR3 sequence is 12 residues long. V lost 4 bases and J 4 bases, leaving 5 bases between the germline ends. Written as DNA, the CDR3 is TGTGCCAGCAGCTCAGGAAATCAGCCCCAGCATTTT. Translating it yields CASSSGNQPQHF.

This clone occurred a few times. CDR3 loop: CASSLGPTGELFF. The DNA of the CDR3 is TGTGCCAGCAGTTTAGGTCCTACCGGGGAGCTGTTTTTT. The chain is built from TRBV12-3 or TRBV12-4 and TRBJ2-2; D is unresolved. The CDR3 runs 13 residues. V dropped 1 base and J dropped 5 bases, with 5 bases sitting between them.

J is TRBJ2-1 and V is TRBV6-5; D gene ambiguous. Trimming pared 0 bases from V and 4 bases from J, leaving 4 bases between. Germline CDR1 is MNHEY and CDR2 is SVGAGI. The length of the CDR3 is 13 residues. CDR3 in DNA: TGTGCCAGCAGTTACTCTCAGTACAATGAGCAGTTCTTC. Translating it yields CASSYSQYNEQFF.

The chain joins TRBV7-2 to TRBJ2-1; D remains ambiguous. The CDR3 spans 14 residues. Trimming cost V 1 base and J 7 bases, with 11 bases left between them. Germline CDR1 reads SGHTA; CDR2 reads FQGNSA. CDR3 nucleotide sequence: TGTGCCAGCAGCTTAGGGGGTAGCAAAAATGAGCAGTTCTTC. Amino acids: CASSLGGSKNEQFF.

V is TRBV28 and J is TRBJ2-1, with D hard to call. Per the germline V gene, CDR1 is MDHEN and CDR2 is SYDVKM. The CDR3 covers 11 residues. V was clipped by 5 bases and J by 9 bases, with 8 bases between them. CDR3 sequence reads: CASSRIGEQFF. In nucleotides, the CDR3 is TGTGCCAGCAGTCGGATAGGTGAGCAGTTCTTC.

For the CDR3, the DNA is TGTGCCAGCAGCAAAGGGGGACAGGGCACAGATACGCAGTATTTT. This encodes CASSKGGQGTDTQYF. The chain is built from TRBV7-3 and TRBJ2-3, with 8 bases identical to TRBD1. CDR3 length equals 15 residues. V lost 5 bases to trimming and J lost 1 base; unmatched junction nucleotides: 5. From germline, CDR1 is SGHTA and CDR2 FQGTGA. Complete variable domain (other parts from reference TRBV7-3 and TRBJ2-3): GAGVSQTPSNKVTEKGKYVELRCDPISGHTALYWYRQSLGQGPEFLIYFQGTGAADDSGLPNDRFFAVRPEGSVSTLKIQRTERGDSAVYLCASSKGGQGTDTQYFGPGTRLTVL.

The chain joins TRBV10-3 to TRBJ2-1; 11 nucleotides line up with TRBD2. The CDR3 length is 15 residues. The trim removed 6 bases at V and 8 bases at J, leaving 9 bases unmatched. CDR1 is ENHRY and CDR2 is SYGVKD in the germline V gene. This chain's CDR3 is CAIRTMVAGGHEQFF. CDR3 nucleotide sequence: TGTGCCATCAGGACTATGGTAGCGGGGGGGCATGAGCAGTTCTTC.

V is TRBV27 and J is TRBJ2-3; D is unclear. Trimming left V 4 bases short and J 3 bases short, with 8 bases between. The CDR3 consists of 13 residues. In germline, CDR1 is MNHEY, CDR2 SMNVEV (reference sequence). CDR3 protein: CASSYGRTDTQYF. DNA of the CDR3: TGTGCCAGCAGTTACGGTCGGACAGATACGCAGTATTTT.

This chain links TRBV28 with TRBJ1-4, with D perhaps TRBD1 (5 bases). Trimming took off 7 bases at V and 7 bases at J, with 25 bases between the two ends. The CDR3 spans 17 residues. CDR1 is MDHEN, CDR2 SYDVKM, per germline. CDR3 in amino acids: CASTPWSVRGLIEKLFF. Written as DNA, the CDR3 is TGTGCCAGCACCCCCTGGTCCGTTCGGGGCTTGATTGAAAAACTGTTTTTT.

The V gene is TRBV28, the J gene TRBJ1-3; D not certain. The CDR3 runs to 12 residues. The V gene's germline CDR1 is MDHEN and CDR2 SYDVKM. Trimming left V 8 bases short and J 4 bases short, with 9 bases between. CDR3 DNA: TGTGCCAGCGGGGTCAGGGGAAACACCATATATTTT. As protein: CASGVRGNTIYF. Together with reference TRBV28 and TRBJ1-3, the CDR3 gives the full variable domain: DVKVTQSSRYLVKRTGEKVFLECVQDMDHENMFWYRQDPGLGLRLIYFSYDVKMKEKGDIPEGYSVSREKKERFSLILESASTNQTSMYLCASGVRGNTIYFGEGSWLTVV.

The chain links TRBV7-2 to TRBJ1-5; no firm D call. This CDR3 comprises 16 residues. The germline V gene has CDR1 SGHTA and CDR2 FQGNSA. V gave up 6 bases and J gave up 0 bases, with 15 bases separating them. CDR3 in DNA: TGTGCCAGCAGTCCCGCCGGACTTTATAGCAATCAGCCCCAGCATTTT. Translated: CASSPAGLYSNQPQHF. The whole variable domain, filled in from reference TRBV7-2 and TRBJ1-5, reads GAGVSQSPSNKVTEKGKDVELRCDPISGHTALYWYRQSLGQGLEFLIYFQGNSAPDKSGLPSDRFSAERTGGSVSTLTIQRTQQEDSAVYLCASSPAGLYSNQPQHFGDGTRLSIL.

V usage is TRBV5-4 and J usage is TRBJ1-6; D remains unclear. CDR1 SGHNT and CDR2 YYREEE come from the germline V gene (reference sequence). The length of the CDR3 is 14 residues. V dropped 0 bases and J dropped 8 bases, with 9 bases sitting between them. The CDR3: CASSLDGNYSPLHF. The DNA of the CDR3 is TGTGCCAGCAGCTTGGACGGAAATTATTCACCCCTCCACTTT.

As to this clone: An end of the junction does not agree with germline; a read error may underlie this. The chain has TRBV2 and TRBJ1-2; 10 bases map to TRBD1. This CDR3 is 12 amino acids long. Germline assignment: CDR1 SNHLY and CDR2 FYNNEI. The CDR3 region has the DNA TGTGCCAGCAGTGAAGCGCCCGGGACAGGGGTATTC. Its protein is CASSEAPGTGVF.

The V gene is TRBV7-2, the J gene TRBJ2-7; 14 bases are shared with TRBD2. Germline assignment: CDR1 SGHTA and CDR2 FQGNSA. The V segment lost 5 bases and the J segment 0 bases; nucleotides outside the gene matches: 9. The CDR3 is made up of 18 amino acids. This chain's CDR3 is CASSPRTSGGSSSYEQYF. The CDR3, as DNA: TGTGCCAGCAGCCCCCGGACTAGCGGGGGGTCGAGCTCCTACGAGCAGTACTTC.

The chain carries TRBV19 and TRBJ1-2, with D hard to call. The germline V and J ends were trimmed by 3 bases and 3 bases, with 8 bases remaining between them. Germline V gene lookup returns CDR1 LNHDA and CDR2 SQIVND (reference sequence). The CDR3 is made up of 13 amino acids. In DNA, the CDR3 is TGTGCCAGTAGTATTGTCAGCTACTATGGCTACACCTTC. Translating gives CASSIVSYYGYTF.

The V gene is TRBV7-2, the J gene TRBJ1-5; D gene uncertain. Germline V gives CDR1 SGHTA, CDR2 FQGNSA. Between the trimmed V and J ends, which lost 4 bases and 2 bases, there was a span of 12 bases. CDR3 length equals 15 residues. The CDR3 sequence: CASSSTAGGNQPQHF. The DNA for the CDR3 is TGTGCCAGCAGCTCAACCGCTGGCGGCAATCAGCCCCAGCATTTT.

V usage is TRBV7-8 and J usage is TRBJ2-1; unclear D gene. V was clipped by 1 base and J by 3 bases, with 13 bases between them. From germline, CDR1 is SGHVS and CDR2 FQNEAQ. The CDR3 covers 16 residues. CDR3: CASSLGSFGGYNEQFF. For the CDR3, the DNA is TGTGCCAGCAGCTTAGGGTCTTTTGGCGGCTACAATGAGCAGTTCTTC.

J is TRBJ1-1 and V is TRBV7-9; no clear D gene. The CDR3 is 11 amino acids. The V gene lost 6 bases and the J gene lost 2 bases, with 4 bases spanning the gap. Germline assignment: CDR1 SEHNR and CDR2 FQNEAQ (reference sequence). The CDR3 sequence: CASSSNTEAFF. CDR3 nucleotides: TGTGCCAGCAGTTCAAACACTGAAGCTTTCTTT.